This T cell receptor beta chain was identified in a study of T cells after posttransplantation cyclophosphamide. Findings and caveats of the study: Donor-recipient repertoire similarity was low at 1-2 months, rising over year one. TRB clonality was highly associated with recipient CMV seropositivity and reactivation. Tissue-infiltrating T cells from skin or gut overlapped little with blood T cells.

In its sample, this clone was seen many times. Its antigen is undetermined. This CDR3 has 12 residues. Between the trimmed V and J ends, which lost 1 base and 6 bases, there was a span of 4 bases. Germline values: CDR1 MNHNS, CDR2 SASEGT. Here immunoSEQ multiplex PCR was the method, and the copy in TCRdb shows in-frame clones only, minus some. The sample has about 26,000 clones, none seen only once. This TCR derives from a man between 45 and 60 years old in good health, CMV-negative, and a related stem cell transplant donor. The chain couples TRBV6-1 to TRBJ1-5; D unclear. The sequencing input was PBMCs. The CDR3 loop is CASSEGSQPQHF. The CDR3 DNA reads TGTGCCAGCAGTGAAGGGAGTCAGCCCCAGCATTTT.